These 32 T cell receptor beta chains were all obtained from the same sample, sequenced in a study of vaccination and CD4 T cells after COVID-19. An Oncomine TCR Beta short-read assay was used to sequence the DNA from cultured CD4+ T cells. TCRdb ran MiXCR on the PCR reads and lists one entry per CDR3 protein. The repertoire holds 3,000 to 4,000 distinct CDR3 sequences, with roughly 17% as singletons. No antigens are known for them. Treatment specified: approximately nine-day PBMC culture with coronavirus spike peptide pools or control peptides (ViraFEST assay). Input material: CD4+ T cells from blood, cultured in vitro. The source is a human donor who had recovered from COVID-19.

V gene TRBV7-8 combines with J gene TRBJ1-3; no clear D gene. V was shortened by 2 bases and J by 0 bases, with 2 bases between the two germline ends. The CDR3 contains 13 residues. Germline V gene sequence: CDR1 SGHVS, CDR2 FQNEAQ. The CDR3 loop reads CASSLYSGNTIYF. DNA for the CDR3: TGTGCCAGCAGCTTATACTCTGGAAACACCATATATTTT.

This chain links TRBV4-1 with TRBJ1-1, with 7 bases identical to TRBD1. Germline values: CDR1 MGHRA, CDR2 YSYEKL. This CDR3 comprises 16 residues. Losses at the gene ends were 0 bases for V and 7 bases for J; bases not matched to a gene: 11. This CDR3 reads CASSQEDWVQGSEAFF. The CDR3, as DNA: TGCGCCAGCAGCCAAGAAGACTGGGTACAGGGGAGTGAAGCTTTCTTT.

Sample share makes this clonotype medium-sized. The chain recombines TRBV28 with TRBJ1-2; D gene uncertain. Trimming stripped 7 bases from V and 0 bases from J, with 9 bases between. CDR1 is MDHEN, CDR2 SYDVKM, per germline. CDR3 size: 13 residues. The CDR3 DNA is TGTGCCAGCACGGATGGAACTAACTATGGCTACACCTTC. Translation: CASTDGTNYGYTF.

J is TRBJ2-3 and V is TRBV27; the match to TRBD1 covers 9 bases. Germline CDR1 and CDR2: MNHEY and SMNVEV (reference sequence). V trimming: 6 bases; J trimming: 3 bases; junction bases outside the gene matches: 13. The CDR3 is 17 amino acids. In nucleotides, the CDR3 is TGTGCCAGCAGCCGAATCACAGGGGGCGCTCGGACAGATACGCAGTATTTT. It yields the protein CASSRITGGARTDTQYF.

This chain uses TRBV5-4 with TRBJ1-2; a weak D match, TRBD1 (5 bases). This CDR3 has 15 amino acids. Germline CDR1 SGHNT, CDR2 YYREEE (reference sequence). V lost 2 bases, J lost 8 bases, and 19 bases lay in between. CDR3 DNA sequence: TGTGCCAGCAGCTTACAAGGGCAGGGAGGTCGCGGCTACACCTTC. Protein: CASSLQGQGGRGYTF.

In its sample, this clonotype ranks as medium-sized. This chain joins TRBV5-1 and TRBJ2-3; 9 bases are a match to TRBD1. V lost 0 bases, J lost 6 bases, and 5 bases stayed unmatched. Germline CDR1 is SGHRS and CDR2 is YFSETQ. The CDR3 has 15 amino acids. The CDR3 reads CASSLGDRARDTQYF. In DNA, the CDR3 is TGCGCCAGCAGCTTGGGGGACAGGGCGCGGGATACGCAGTATTTT.

This chain joins TRBV4-1 and TRBJ2-3; D remains unclear. Trimming took off 3 bases at V and 0 bases at J, with 10 bases between the two ends. The CDR3 is 15 residues long. CDR1 is MGHRA, CDR2 YSYEKL, per germline. CDR3 nucleotide sequence: TGCGCCAGCAGCCATGACGGTCTGAGCACAGATACGCAGTATTTT. Residues: CASSHDGLSTDTQYF.

This rearrangement joins TRBV7-6 to TRBJ1-2; perhaps TRBD1 as D (6 bases). Trimming left V 5 bases short and J 0 bases short, with 10 bases between. The CDR3 runs 14 residues. Germline V gene sequence: CDR1 SGHVS, CDR2 FNYEAQ. CDR3 nucleotides: TGTGCCAGCAGCCCGCAGGGGACTAACTATGGCTACACCTTC. Its protein product is CASSPQGTNYGYTF.

The sample holds a few counts of this clonotype. The rearrangement joins TRBV3-1 to TRBJ1-1, with TRBD1 matching over 8 bases. The CDR3 extends over 14 amino acids. From germline, CDR1 is LGHDT and CDR2 YNNKEL (reference sequence). The V gene end was trimmed by 5 bases and the J gene end by 6 bases; junction bases not matched to a gene: 8. The CDR3 spells CASSSYRGKSEAFF. Here the CDR3 DNA reads TGTGCCAGCAGCTCCTACAGGGGGAAGTCTGAAGCTTTCTTT.

This clonotype is deemed medium-sized. The chain carries TRBV27 and TRBJ1-2; D is uncertain. Germline CDR1 reads MNHEY; CDR2 reads SMNVEV (reference sequence). CDR3 length: 12 residues. Trimming took 7 bases from V and 1 from J, leaving 7 bases between them. CDR3 protein: CASTPRNYGYTF. CDR3 DNA: TGTGCCAGCACACCGCGTAACTATGGCTACACCTTC.

The chain has TRBV30 and TRBJ2-7; weak D call: TRBD1 (5 bases). V shed 0 bases and J shed 2 bases, with 11 bases lying between them. This CDR3 region has 14 residues. Germline V gene data show CDR1 as GTSNPN and CDR2 as SVGIG (reference sequence). The CDR3 here is CAWSVKGKAYEQYF. The CDR3 DNA sequence: TGTGCCTGGAGTGTTAAGGGGAAGGCCTACGAGCAGTACTTC.

This chain uses TRBV16 with TRBJ1-2; D perhaps matches TRBD1 (5 bases). The germline V gene encodes CDR1 KGHSY and CDR2 FQNENV. V dropped 0 bases and J dropped 8 bases, with 10 bases sitting between them. CDR3 length: 13 residues. The CDR3 DNA sequence: TGTGCCAGCAGCCAATCCAGGGTAGAAGGCTACACCTTC. Amino acids: CASSQSRVEGYTF. The variable domain in full, completed from reference TRBV16 and TRBJ1-2, reads GEEVAQTPKHLVRGEGQKAKLYCAPIKGHSYVFWYQQVLKNEFKFLISFQNENVFDETGMPKERFSAKCLPNSPCSLEIQATKLEDSAVYFCASSQSRVEGYTFGSGTRLTVV.

On this clonotype: Relative to the germline gene, one junction end is altered; a read error may explain this. The rearrangement joins TRBV20-1 to TRBJ1-5; D perhaps matches TRBD1 (5 bases). Germline V lookup: CDR1 DFQATT, CDR2 SNEGSKA (reference sequence). CDR3 length: 16 residues. The CDR3, as DNA: TGCAGTGCTAGGGCGGGGACCTCAGGGAGCAGTCAGCCCCAGCATTTT. Amino acids: CSARAGTSGSSQPQHF.

This clonotype appeared a few times. The V gene is TRBV9, the J gene TRBJ2-6; the D call may be TRBD1 or TRBD2 (6 bases each). The CDR3 has 17 amino acids. Germline CDR1 is SGDLS and CDR2 is YYNGEE. Trimming stripped 0 bases from V and 4 bases from J, with 14 bases between. CDR3 DNA: TGTGCCAGCAGCGTAGACCCGGGGGCGATCGGGGCCAACGTCCTGACTTTC. Its translation is CASSVDPGAIGANVLTF.

The rearrangement uses TRBV6-5 and TRBJ2-5; 7 bases are shared with TRBD2. With 2 bases clipped from V and 0 bases from J, the junction kept 6 bases outside the gene matches. The CDR3 consists of 16 residues. Per germline, CDR1 MNHEY and CDR2 SVGAGI. DNA for the CDR3: TGTGCCAGCAGTTACACTGGCGGGGGACACCAAGAGACCCAGTACTTC. Translated: CASSYTGGGHQETQYF.

This clonotype is deemed large (0.1 to 1%). V is TRBV12-3 or TRBV12-4 and J is TRBJ1-1; no definite D call. The CDR3 length is 13 residues. Trimming cost V 5 bases and J 0 bases, with 7 bases left between them. CDR3 sequence (DNA): TGTGCCAGCAGTGCCATTATGAACACTGAAGCTTTCTTT. Its translation: CASSAIMNTEAFF.

V and J are TRBV7-8 and TRBJ2-7; D remains unclear. Germline assignment: CDR1 SGHVS and CDR2 FQNEAQ. V dropped 3 bases and J dropped 3 bases, with 9 bases sitting between them. This CDR3 region has 13 residues. The CDR3 region is CASSFLDGYEQYF. The DNA for the CDR3 is TGTGCCAGCAGCTTTCTAGACGGCTACGAGCAGTACTTC. The full variable domain, in which reference TRBV7-8 and TRBJ2-7 provide the parts outside the CDR3, is GAGVSQSPRYKVAKRGQDVALRCDPISGHVSLFWYQQALGQGPEFLTYFQNEAQLDKSGLPSDRFFAERPEGSVSTLKIQRTQQEDSAVYLCASSFLDGYEQYFGPGTRLTVT.

By frequency in the sample, this clonotype is medium-sized. The rearrangement uses TRBV20-1 and TRBJ1-4; weak D call: TRBD1 (5 bases). V was pared by 1 base and J by 8 bases, with 14 bases between. Germline lookup yields CDR1 DFQATT and CDR2 SNEGSKA (reference sequence). The CDR3 runs 14 residues. The CDR3: CSARGVGGAEKLFF. The CDR3 DNA reads TGCAGTGCTAGAGGGGTTGGGGGTGCAGAAAAACTGTTTTTT.

V usage is TRBV3-1 and J usage is TRBJ2-2; the D is unclear. With 1 base removed from V and 10 bases from J, the gap between germline ends came to 4 bases. This CDR3 spans 11 amino acids. Germline CDR1 LGHDT, CDR2 YNNKEL (reference sequence). CDR3 sequence (DNA): TGTGCCAGCAGCCAAGTAAAGGAGCTGTTTTTT. Protein sequence: CASSQVKELFF.

The rearrangement links TRBV30 to TRBJ1-5, with no clear D. Germline assignment: CDR1 GTSNPN and CDR2 SVGIG (reference sequence). V lost 1 base and J 2 bases, leaving 6 bases between the germline ends. This CDR3 region has 13 residues. CDR3 loop: CAWSGSGNQPQHF. The CDR3 DNA sequence: TGTGCCTGGAGTGGGAGCGGCAATCAGCCCCAGCATTTT. Filled out from reference TRBV30 and TRBJ1-5, the complete variable domain reads SQTIHQWPATLVQPVGSPLSLECTVEGTSNPNLYWYRQAAGRGLQLLFYSVGIGQISSEVPQNLSASRPQDRQFILSSKKLLLSDSGFYLCAWSGSGNQPQHFGDGTRLSIL.

This chain joins TRBV20-1 and TRBJ2-3; 12 nucleotides line up with TRBD2. Per germline, CDR1 DFQATT and CDR2 SNEGSKA (reference sequence). The CDR3 sequence is 13 residues long. The CDR3 DNA reads as TGCAGCGACACTAGCGGGGGGACAGATACGCAGTATTTT. It translates to CSDTSGGTDTQYF.

The gene calls are TRBV20-1 and TRBJ2-1; D possibly corresponds to TRBD2 (7 bases). Trimming shortened V by 0 bases and J by 6 bases, and 15 bases separated the two germline ends. The CDR3 covers 15 residues. Looked up from germline, CDR1 is DFQATT and CDR2 is SNEGSKA (reference sequence). The CDR3 spells CSARDRRGGANEQFF. CDR3 DNA: TGCAGTGCTAGAGATAGGAGGGGGGGGGCCAATGAGCAGTTCTTC.

The sample holds a few counts of this clonotype. The V call is TRBV5-1, the J call TRBJ1-2; 7 nucleotides line up with TRBD1. After removal of 4 bases from V and 4 bases from J, the junction contained 7 bases not matched to a gene. Germline V gene sequence: CDR1 SGHRS, CDR2 YFSETQ. The CDR3 contains 14 residues. The DNA for the CDR3 is TGCGCCAGCAGCCAAGGGGGCGAAGGCTATGGCTACACCTTC. Residues: CASSQGGEGYGYTF.

This clonotype is deemed medium-sized. The chain carries TRBV19 and TRBJ1-1, with unresolved D. The CDR3 runs 12 residues. The germline V gene has CDR1 LNHDA and CDR2 SQIVND (reference sequence). The ends were cut back, 6 bases at V and 4 bases at J, with 9 bases in the middle. The CDR3 DNA sequence: TGTGCCAGTAGCCGTGTGGCCACTGAAGCTTTCTTT. This codes for CASSRVATEAFF.

V is TRBV11-3 and J is TRBJ2-3; 9 bases line up with TRBD2. The CDR3 covers 15 residues. Germline V lookup: CDR1 SGHNT, CDR2 YENEEA. V was pared by 3 bases and J by 2 bases, with 3 bases of the junction left unmatched. This CDR3 reads CASSFSGGNTDTQYF. The CDR3 DNA reads as TGTGCCAGCAGCTTCAGCGGGGGGAACACAGATACGCAGTATTTT.

This clonotype is labeled medium-sized. The chain is built from TRBV20-1 and TRBJ1-1; D is undetermined. From germline, CDR1 is DFQATT and CDR2 SNEGSKA (reference sequence). The CDR3 spans 13 residues. Trimming removed 3 bases from V and 0 bases from J, with 8 bases in between. The CDR3 is CSASGRLNTEAFF. CDR3 bases: TGCAGTGCTAGCGGCCGGTTGAACACTGAAGCTTTCTTT.

In its sample, this clonotype is medium-sized. V usage is TRBV27 and J usage is TRBJ1-1; TRBD1 agrees at 7 bases. V dropped 2 bases and J dropped 1; count of bases not matched to a gene: 7. Germline V gene lookup returns CDR1 MNHEY and CDR2 SMNVEV (reference sequence). The CDR3 is made up of 16 amino acids. The CDR3 DNA sequence: TGTGCCAGCAGTTTAAGGGGGCGCATATCGAACACTGAAGCTTTCTTT. Translation: CASSLRGRISNTEAFF.

A few counts support this clonotype. The V call is TRBV15, the J call TRBJ1-4, with 12 bases lining up with TRBD1. Per germline, CDR1 LNHNV and CDR2 YYDKDF (reference sequence). CDR3 size: 18 residues. V gave up 3 bases and J gave up 0 bases; unmatched junction bases: 5. The DNA for the CDR3 is TGTGCCACCAGCAGGGGACAGGGGGCAGGGGCAACTAATGAAAAACTGTTTTTT. It yields the protein CATSRGQGAGATNEKLFF. The full variable domain, in which reference TRBV15 and TRBJ1-4 provide the parts outside the CDR3, is DAMVIQNPRYQVTQFGKPVTLSCSQTLNHNVMYWYQQKSSQAPKLLFHYYDKDFNNEADTPDNFQSRRPNTSFCFLDIRSPGLGDTAMYLCATSRGQGAGATNEKLFFGSGTQLSVL.

This clonotype ranks as medium-sized. The chain employs TRBV7-2 and TRBJ2-7, with TRBD2 identical over 9 bases. This CDR3 has 15 residues. Losses at the gene ends were 5 bases for V and 6 bases for J; bases not matched to a gene: 11. The germline CDR1 and CDR2 sequences are SGHTA and FQGNSA. CDR3: CASSRSGTSWIEQYF. CDR3 in DNA: TGTGCCAGCAGCCGTTCCGGGACTAGCTGGATCGAGCAGTACTTC.

J is TRBJ1-1 and V is TRBV6-2 or TRBV6-3; 7 bases align to TRBD1. Germline values: CDR1 MNHEY, CDR2 SVGEGT. V was clipped by 8 bases and J by 7 bases; unmatched bases: 10. This CDR3 comprises 13 residues. DNA of the CDR3: TGTGCCAGCGGTTGGGGGACAGATCGTGAAGCTTTCTTT. It specifies CASGWGTDREAFF.

This clonotype has only a few counts. The chain recombines TRBV20-1 with TRBJ1-1; no clear D. Trimming took 5 bases from V and 1 from J, leaving 11 bases between them. Germline CDR1 and CDR2: DFQATT and SNEGSKA (reference sequence). CDR3 length: 13 residues. As DNA, the CDR3 is TGCAGTGCTCCGGGAGATTCGAACACTGAAGCTTTCTTT. The encoded protein is CSAPGDSNTEAFF.

A few counts support this clonotype. The V and J genes are TRBV2 and TRBJ1-1, with D maybe TRBD1 (6 bases). The germline V gene encodes CDR1 SNHLY and CDR2 FYNNEI. Trimming removed 2 bases at V and 6 bases at J, with 13 bases between. The CDR3 extends over 14 amino acids. Written as DNA, the CDR3 is TGTGCCAGCAGTGAACAGGGGTTCGAGGCTGAAGCTTTCTTT. As protein: CASSEQGFEAEAFF.